What follows are 23 T cell receptor beta chains derived from one specimen sequenced in a study of shared clonotypes between healthy human individuals. This table comes from immunoSEQ multiplex PCR, and its TCRdb copy is limited to in-frame clones, with some not included. The data hold 950,000 to 1,100,000 clones, with about 80% observed a single time. Sequencing was performed on memory CD4+ T cells sorted from blood. Noted subset: CD45RA-negative fraction. The receptor set was obtained from a young man in good health.

This clone was seen a handful of times. The chain employs TRBV10-3 and TRBJ2-3; 9 bases align to TRBD2. J lost 5 bases, V lost 4 bases, and 10 bases had no gene match. The CDR3 runs to 16 residues. Germline CDR1 ENHRY, CDR2 SYGVKD. CDR3 residues: CAISVPSGMVEDTQYF. CDR3 DNA sequence: TGTGCCATCAGTGTTCCTAGCGGGATGGTGGAAGATACGCAGTATTTT.

This clone was detected a few times. The rearrangement links TRBV9 to TRBJ2-5, with D possibly matching TRBD2 (7 bases). Trimming removed 3 bases from V and 2 bases from J, with 14 bases in between. The CDR3 sequence is 15 residues long. Looked up from germline, CDR1 is SGDLS and CDR2 is YYNGEE. In DNA form, the CDR3 reads TGTGCCAGCAGCGCCGGGGGGACACCTCAAGAGACCCAGTACTTC. Residues: CASSAGGTPQETQYF.

This clone has only a few counts. The chain is built from TRBV7-3 and TRBJ2-7; 9 nucleotides agree with TRBD1. The J segment lost 4 bases and the V segment lost 2 bases, leaving 6 bases of the junction unmatched. The CDR3 spans 15 residues. From germline, CDR1 is SGHTA and CDR2 FQGTGA. CDR3 in amino acids: CASSLASGTGYEQYF. As DNA, the CDR3 is TGTGCCAGCAGCTTAGCGTCCGGGACAGGGTACGAGCAGTACTTC.

V is TRBV5-4 and J is TRBJ1-5, with D unclear. This CDR3 region has 14 residues. From germline, CDR1 is SGHNT and CDR2 YYREEE (reference sequence). Trimming took off 1 base at V and 0 bases at J, with 5 bases between the two ends. The CDR3 spells CASSLRDSNQPQHF. The CDR3 bases are TGTGCCAGCAGCTTGCGGGATAGCAATCAGCCCCAGCATTTT.

This CDR3 reads CASSPRPNEKLFF. The DNA for the CDR3 is TGTGCCAGCTCACCGCGTCCCAATGAAAAACTGTTTTTT. The V and J genes are TRBV18 and TRBJ1-4; D not certain. The V end lost 3 bases, the J end lost 5 bases, and 7 bases lay between the germline ends. The CDR3 spans 13 residues. Germline lookup yields CDR1 KGHSH and CDR2 LQKENI.

The chain is built from TRBV6-1 and TRBJ2-7; TRBD1 matches 7 bases. Germline-derived CDR1 and CDR2 are MNHNS and SASEGT. The CDR3 consists of 13 residues. V lost 10 bases to trimming and J lost 4 bases; unmatched junction nucleotides: 10. The CDR3 DNA reads as TGTGCCACCGCAAGGGGGCCTCATTACGAGCAGTACTTC. Translation gives CATARGPHYEQYF.

V gene TRBV19 combines with J gene TRBJ1-3; a possible D gene is TRBD1 (5 bases). Germline CDR1 and CDR2: LNHDA and SQIVND (reference sequence). V was pared by 6 bases and J by 5 bases, with 17 bases between. CDR3 length equals 15 residues. The CDR3 DNA follows: TGTGCCAGTAGATCCGGGACCGCGGATCGAAACACCATATATTTT. Amino acid sequence: CASRSGTADRNTIYF.

The V call is TRBV5-6, the J call TRBJ1-1; D gene unclear. The CDR3 is 14 amino acids. The germline V gene has CDR1 SGHDT and CDR2 YYEEEE. The ends were cut back, 0 bases at V and 4 bases at J, with 10 bases in the middle. The CDR3 region is CASSLAIKSTEAFF. CDR3 coding DNA: TGTGCCAGCAGCTTGGCTATTAAGTCCACTGAAGCTTTCTTT.

The sample holds a few counts of this clone. V usage is TRBV30 and J usage is TRBJ2-2; D remains unclear. Germline lookup yields CDR1 GTSNPN and CDR2 SVGIG (reference sequence). Trimming cost V 5 bases and J 5 bases, with 15 bases left between them. The CDR3 length is 14 residues. The DNA of the CDR3 is TGTGCCTGGCAACGAACTCTAGGAACCGGGGAGCTGTTTTTT. Amino acids: CAWQRTLGTGELFF.

The table lists this clone with many counts. This chain joins TRBV9 and TRBJ2-6; maybe TRBD1 (6 bases). The CDR3 runs to 12 residues. V was trimmed by 6 bases and J by 9 bases, leaving 10 bases between them. From germline, CDR1 is SGDLS and CDR2 YYNGEE. CDR3 sequence reads: CASTTDSNVLTF. CDR3 DNA sequence: TGTGCCAGCACCACGGACAGCAACGTCCTGACTTTC.

This chain connects TRBV7-9 to TRBJ2-3; TRBD1 agrees at 9 bases. This CDR3 has 16 residues. The V gene end was trimmed by 4 bases and the J gene end by 2 bases; junction bases not matched to a gene: 7. Germline CDR1 reads SEHNR; CDR2 reads FQNEAQ (reference sequence). The CDR3 sequence: CASSSDRGSVTDTQYF. CDR3 nucleotide sequence: TGTGCCAGCAGCTCCGACAGGGGGTCCGTCACAGATACGCAGTATTTT.

The rearrangement uses TRBV27 and TRBJ1-2; TRBD1 is a possible D gene (6 bases). V was pared by 5 bases and J by 7 bases, with 20 bases between. Germline V lookup: CDR1 MNHEY, CDR2 SMNVEV (reference sequence). CDR3 length equals 15 residues. CDR3 nucleotides: TGTGCCAGCAGTCGAGGGGACATCGGGGTTCTTGGCTACACCTTC. It translates to CASSRGDIGVLGYTF.

A single count supports this clone. The chain is built from TRBV5-1 and TRBJ2-7; 10 bases map to TRBD2. The CDR3 is 15 amino acids. Trimming at V came to 5 bases and at J to 2 bases, leaving 7 bases not matched to a gene. CDR1 and CDR2 from the germline V gene are SGHRS and YFSETQ. CDR3 in amino acids: CASRPLAGATYEQYF. The CDR3 region has the DNA TGCGCCAGCAGACCCCTAGCGGGGGCCACCTACGAGCAGTACTTC.

This clone has at least ten counts. This chain links TRBV28 with TRBJ2-7; a possible D gene is TRBD1 (6 bases). In germline, CDR1 is MDHEN, CDR2 SYDVKM. This CDR3 is built from 14 residues. Trimming took 10 bases from V and 1 from J, leaving 17 bases between them. This CDR3 is CATIGAGDSYEQYF. In DNA form, the CDR3 reads TGTGCCACCATTGGGGCAGGGGATTCCTACGAGCAGTACTTC. Supplemented by reference TRBV28 and TRBJ2-7, the full variable domain reads DVKVTQSSRYLVKRTGEKVFLECVQDMDHENMFWYRQDPGLGLRLIYFSYDVKMKEKGDIPEGYSVSREKKERFSLILESASTNQTSMYLCATIGAGDSYEQYFGPGTRLTVT.

There are many counts of this clone. This chain connects TRBV4-1 to TRBJ1-5, with D tentatively TRBD1 (6 bases). The CDR3 covers 18 residues. V lost 0 bases, J lost 2 bases, and 17 bases lay in between. Germline-derived CDR1 and CDR2 are MGHRA and YSYEKL. CDR3 region: CASSQDSILTGGNQPQHF. Here the CDR3 DNA reads TGCGCCAGCAGCCAAGATAGTATTTTGACAGGCGGCAATCAGCCCCAGCATTTT.

J is TRBJ2-1 and V is TRBV10-3; possible D gene TRBD2, 6 bases. Germline values: CDR1 ENHRY, CDR2 SYGVKD. With 10 bases removed from V and 6 bases from J, the gap between germline ends came to 19 bases. The CDR3 covers 14 residues. This CDR3 is CATRDSLGSNEQFF. The CDR3 DNA follows: TGTGCCACAAGGGACTCCCTTGGGAGCAATGAGCAGTTCTTC.

Worth noting for this clone: A read error is likely here: a far larger clone is one base away. The chain uses TRBV5-5 and TRBJ1-1; 7 positions match TRBD1. Germline CDR1 is SGHKS and CDR2 is YYEKEE (reference sequence). V dropped 4 bases and J dropped 1; count of bases not matched to a gene: 4. The length of the CDR3 is 14 residues. CDR3: CASSSRQGNTEAFF. The CDR3 DNA is TGTGCCAGCAGCAGCCGACAGGGGAACACTGAAGCTTTCTTT. The whole variable domain, filled in from reference TRBV5-5 and TRBJ1-1, reads DAGVTQSPTHLIKTRGQQVTLRCSPISGHKSVSWYQQVLGQGPQFIFQYYEKEERGRGNFPDRFSARQFPNYSSELNVNALLLGDSALYLCASSSRQGNTEAFFGQGTRLTVV.

With regard to this clone: Other nucleotide sequences from this sample produce the same CDR3. V gene TRBV9 combines with J gene TRBJ2-3; 10 bases line up with TRBD2. The CDR3 consists of 15 residues. Losses at the gene ends were 2 bases for V and 4 bases for J; bases not matched to a gene: 4. Germline loops: CDR1 SGDLS, CDR2 YYNGEE. CDR3 region: CASSVSGLAADTQYF. For the CDR3, the DNA is TGTGCCAGCAGCGTCTCCGGACTAGCGGCAGATACGCAGTATTTT.

The sample holds many counts of this clone. The chain uses TRBV14 and TRBJ1-1; a weak D match, TRBD1 (6 bases). The ends were cut back, 4 bases at V and 6 bases at J, with 15 bases in the middle. Per the germline V gene, CDR1 is SGHDN and CDR2 is FVKESK. This CDR3 spans 14 amino acids. The DNA of the CDR3 is TGTGCCAGCAGCCGCGGCGGGGGCCGGGCTGAAGCTTTCTTT. It specifies CASSRGGGRAEAFF.

This chain connects TRBV1 to TRBJ2-1; the table's TRBD2 call for D was not verified on the DNA. TRBV1 counts as a pseudogene. The CDR3 extends over 17 amino acids. The CDR3 bases are TGCACCAGCAGCCAAGAAGTCCCCGCGGGGGTGCACAATGAGCAGTTCTTC. This gives the protein CTSSQEVPAGVHNEQFF.

This chain connects TRBV5-1 to TRBJ2-7; D is unclear. Germline-derived CDR1 and CDR2 are SGHRS and YFSETQ. V gave up 5 bases and J gave up 4 bases, with 10 bases separating them. The CDR3 has 12 amino acids. The CDR3 DNA reads TGCGCCAGCAGATCGGACCTATACGAGCAGTACTTC. It is translated as CASRSDLYEQYF. The full variable domain, with the rest looked up from reference TRBV5-1 and TRBJ2-7, is KAGVTQTPRYLIKTRGQQVTLSCSPISGHRSVSWYQQTPGQGLQFLFEYFSETQRNKGNFPGRFSGRQFSNSRSEMNVSTLELGDSALYLCASRSDLYEQYFGPGTRLTVT.

The sample holds a few counts of this clone. The V and J genes are TRBV5-4 and TRBJ2-5, with TRBD1 matching 7 bases. Per the germline V gene, CDR1 is SGHNT and CDR2 is YYREEE (reference sequence). The CDR3 has 16 residues. Trimming at V came to 6 bases and at J to 2 bases, leaving 13 bases not matched to a gene. CDR3 DNA sequence: TGTGCCAGCAAAGGGACAGAGGATTCTTTGCAAGAGACCCAGTACTTC. It translates to CASKGTEDSLQETQYF.

The chain combines TRBV29-1 with TRBJ1-1; D is possibly TRBD1 (5 bases). V lost 4 bases and J 6 bases, leaving 9 bases between the germline ends. Germline V gene lookup returns CDR1 SQVTM and CDR2 ANQGSEA. This CDR3 has 11 residues. CDR3 in amino acids: CSVGGWPEAFF. CDR3 nucleotides: TGCAGCGTTGGGGGGTGGCCTGAAGCTTTCTTT.